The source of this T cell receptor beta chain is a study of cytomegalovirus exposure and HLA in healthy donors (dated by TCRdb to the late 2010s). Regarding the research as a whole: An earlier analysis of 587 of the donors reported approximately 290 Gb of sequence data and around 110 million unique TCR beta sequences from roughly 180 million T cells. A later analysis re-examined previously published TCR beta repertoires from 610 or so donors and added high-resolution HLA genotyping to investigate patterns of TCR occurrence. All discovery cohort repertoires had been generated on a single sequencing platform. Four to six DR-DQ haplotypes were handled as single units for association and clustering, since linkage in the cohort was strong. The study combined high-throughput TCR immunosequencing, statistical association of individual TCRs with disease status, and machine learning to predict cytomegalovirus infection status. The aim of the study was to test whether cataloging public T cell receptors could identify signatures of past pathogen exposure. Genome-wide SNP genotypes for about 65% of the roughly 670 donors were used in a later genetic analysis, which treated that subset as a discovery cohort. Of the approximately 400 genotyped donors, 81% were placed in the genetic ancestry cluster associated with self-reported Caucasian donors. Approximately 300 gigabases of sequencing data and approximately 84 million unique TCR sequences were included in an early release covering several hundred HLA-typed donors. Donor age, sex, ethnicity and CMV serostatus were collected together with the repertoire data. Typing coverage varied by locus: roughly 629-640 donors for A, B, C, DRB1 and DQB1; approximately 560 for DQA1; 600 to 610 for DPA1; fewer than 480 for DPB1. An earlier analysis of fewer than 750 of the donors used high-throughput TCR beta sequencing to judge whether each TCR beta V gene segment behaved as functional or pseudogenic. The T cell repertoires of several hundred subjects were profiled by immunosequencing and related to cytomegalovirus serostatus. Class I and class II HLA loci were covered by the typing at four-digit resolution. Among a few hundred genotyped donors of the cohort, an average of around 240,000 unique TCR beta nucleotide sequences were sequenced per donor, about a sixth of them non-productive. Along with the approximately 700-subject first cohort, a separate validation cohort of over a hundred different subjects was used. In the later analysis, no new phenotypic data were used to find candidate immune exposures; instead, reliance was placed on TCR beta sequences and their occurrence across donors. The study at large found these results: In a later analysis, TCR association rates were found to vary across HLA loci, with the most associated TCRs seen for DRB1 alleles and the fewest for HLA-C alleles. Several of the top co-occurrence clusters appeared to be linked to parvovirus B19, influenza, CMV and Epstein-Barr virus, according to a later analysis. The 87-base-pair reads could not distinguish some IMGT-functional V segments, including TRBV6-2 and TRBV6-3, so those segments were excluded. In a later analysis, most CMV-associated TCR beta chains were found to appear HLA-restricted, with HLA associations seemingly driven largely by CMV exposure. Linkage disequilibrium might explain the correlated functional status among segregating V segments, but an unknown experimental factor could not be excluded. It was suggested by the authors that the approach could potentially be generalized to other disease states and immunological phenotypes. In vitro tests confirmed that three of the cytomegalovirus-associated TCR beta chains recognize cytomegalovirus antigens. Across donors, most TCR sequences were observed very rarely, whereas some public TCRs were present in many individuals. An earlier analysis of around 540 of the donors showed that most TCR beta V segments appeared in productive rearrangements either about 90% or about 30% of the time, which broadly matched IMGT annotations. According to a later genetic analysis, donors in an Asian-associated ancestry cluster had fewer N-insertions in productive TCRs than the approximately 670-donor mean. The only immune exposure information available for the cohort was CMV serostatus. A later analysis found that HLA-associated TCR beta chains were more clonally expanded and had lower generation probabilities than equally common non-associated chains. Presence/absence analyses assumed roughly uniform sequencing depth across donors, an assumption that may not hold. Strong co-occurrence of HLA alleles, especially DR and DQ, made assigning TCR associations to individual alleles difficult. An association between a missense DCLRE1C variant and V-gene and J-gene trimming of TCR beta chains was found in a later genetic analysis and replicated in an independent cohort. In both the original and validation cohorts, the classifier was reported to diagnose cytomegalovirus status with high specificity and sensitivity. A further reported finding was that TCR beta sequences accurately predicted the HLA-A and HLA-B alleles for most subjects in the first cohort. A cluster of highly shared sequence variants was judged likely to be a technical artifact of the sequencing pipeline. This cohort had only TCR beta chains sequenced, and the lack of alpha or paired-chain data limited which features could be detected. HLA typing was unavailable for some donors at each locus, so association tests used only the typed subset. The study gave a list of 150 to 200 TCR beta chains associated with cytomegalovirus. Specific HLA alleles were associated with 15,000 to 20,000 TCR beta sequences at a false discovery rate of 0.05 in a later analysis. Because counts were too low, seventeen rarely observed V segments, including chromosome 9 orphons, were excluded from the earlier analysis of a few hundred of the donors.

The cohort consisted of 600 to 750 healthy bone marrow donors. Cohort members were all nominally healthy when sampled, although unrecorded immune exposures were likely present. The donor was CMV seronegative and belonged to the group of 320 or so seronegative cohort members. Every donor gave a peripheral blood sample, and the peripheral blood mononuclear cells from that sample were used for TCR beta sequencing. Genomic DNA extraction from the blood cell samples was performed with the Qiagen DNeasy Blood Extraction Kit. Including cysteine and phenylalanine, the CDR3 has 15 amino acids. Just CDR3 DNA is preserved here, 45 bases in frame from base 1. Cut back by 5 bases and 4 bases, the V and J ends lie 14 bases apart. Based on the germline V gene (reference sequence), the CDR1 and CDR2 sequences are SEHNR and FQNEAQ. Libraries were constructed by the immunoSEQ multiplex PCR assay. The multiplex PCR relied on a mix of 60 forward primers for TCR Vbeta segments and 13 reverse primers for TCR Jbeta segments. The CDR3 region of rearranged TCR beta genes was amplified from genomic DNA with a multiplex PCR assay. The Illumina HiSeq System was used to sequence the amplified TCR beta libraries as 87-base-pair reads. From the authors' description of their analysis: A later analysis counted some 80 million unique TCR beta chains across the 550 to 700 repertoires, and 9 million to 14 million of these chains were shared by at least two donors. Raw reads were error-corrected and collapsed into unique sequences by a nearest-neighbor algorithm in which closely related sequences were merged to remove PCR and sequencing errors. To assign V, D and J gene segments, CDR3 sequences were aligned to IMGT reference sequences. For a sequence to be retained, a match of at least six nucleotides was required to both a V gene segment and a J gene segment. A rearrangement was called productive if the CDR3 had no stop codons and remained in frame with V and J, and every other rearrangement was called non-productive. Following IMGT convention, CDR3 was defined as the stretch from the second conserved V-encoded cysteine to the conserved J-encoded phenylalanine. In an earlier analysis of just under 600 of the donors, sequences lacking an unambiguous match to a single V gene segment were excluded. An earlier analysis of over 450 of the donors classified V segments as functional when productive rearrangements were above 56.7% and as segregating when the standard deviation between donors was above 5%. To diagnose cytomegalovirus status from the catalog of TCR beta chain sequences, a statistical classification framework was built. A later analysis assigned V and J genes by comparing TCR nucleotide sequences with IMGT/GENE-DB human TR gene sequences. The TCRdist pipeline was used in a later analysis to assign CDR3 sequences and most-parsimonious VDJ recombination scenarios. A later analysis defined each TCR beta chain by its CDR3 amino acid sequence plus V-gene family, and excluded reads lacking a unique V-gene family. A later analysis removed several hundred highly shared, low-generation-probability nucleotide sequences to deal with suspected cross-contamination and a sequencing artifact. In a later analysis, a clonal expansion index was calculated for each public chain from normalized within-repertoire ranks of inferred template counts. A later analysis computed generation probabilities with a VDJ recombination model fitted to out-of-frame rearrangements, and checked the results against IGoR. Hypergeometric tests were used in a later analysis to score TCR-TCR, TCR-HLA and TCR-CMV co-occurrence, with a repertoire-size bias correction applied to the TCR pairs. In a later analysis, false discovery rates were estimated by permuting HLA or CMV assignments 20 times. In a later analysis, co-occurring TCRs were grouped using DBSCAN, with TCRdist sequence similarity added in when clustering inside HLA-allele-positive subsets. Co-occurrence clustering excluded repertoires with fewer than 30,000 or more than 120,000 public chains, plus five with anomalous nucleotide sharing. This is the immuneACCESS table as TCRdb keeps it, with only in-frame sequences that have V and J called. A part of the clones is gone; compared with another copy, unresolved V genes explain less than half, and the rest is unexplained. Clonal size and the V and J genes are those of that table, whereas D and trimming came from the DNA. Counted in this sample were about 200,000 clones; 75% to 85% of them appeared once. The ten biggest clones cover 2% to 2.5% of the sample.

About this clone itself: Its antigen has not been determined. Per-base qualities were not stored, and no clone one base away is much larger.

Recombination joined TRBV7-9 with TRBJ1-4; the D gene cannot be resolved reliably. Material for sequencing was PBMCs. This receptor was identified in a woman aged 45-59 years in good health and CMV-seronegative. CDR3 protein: CASSPRGRFNEKLFF. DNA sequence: TGTGCCAGCAGCCCTCGAGGCAGATTTAATGAAAAACTGTTTTTT.